This TCR beta chain was recorded in a study of T cell responses to AZD1222 COVID-19 vaccine. General study findings and limits: As reported, nearly half of all spike-specific TCRs target variant regions that are unmutated. Regions 160-218 and 743-854 held dominance among vaccine-associated CD4 TCRs, which spanned spike. The donor group comprised mostly white British people and more females; the analysis possibly underestimated clonal diversity. Only five or six AZD1222 recipients tested seropositive at baseline.

Germline V CDR1 and CDR2: MNHEY, SVGAGI. CDR3 length equals 13 residues. V lost 4 bases, J lost 8 bases, and 14 bases lay in between. Assay used: immunoSEQ multiplex PCR; TCRdb lists only in-frame clones, some missing. The data contain some 130,000 clones, more than 80% of them seen just once; the ten biggest clones take up roughly 4.3%. About this clone itself: The antigen is not known.

This TCR was sampled from an adult in good health. This specimen was peripheral blood, taken on day 0 of AZD1222 vaccination. This chain joins TRBV6-5 and TRBJ1-2, with unresolved D. The CDR3 loop is CASSCGTCPGYTF. The CDR3, as DNA: TGTGCCAGCAGTTGTGGTACGTGCCCCGGCTACACCTTC.